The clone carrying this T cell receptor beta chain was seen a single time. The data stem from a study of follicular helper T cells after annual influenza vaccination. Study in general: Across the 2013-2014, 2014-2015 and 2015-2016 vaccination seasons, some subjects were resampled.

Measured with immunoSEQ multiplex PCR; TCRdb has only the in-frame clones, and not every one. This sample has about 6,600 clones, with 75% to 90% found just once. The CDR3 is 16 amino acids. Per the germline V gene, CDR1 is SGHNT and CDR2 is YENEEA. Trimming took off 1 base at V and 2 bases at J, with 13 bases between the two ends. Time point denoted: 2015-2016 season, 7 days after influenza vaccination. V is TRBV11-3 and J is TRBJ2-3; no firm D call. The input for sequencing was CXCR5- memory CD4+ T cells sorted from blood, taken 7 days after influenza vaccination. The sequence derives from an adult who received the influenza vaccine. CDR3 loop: CASSLGAGWTTDTQYF. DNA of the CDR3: TGTGCCAGCAGCTTAGGGGCCGGTTGGACCACAGATACGCAGTATTTT.